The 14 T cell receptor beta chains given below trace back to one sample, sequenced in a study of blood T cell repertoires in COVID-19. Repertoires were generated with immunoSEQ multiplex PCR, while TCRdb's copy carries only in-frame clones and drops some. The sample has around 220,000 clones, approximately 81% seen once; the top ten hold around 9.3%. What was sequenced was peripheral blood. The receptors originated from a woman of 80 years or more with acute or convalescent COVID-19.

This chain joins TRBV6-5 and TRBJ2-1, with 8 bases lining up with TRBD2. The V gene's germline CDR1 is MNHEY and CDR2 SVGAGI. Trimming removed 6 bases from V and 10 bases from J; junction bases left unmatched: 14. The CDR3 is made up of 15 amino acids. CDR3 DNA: TGTGCCAGCAGCCCGACCGGGGGGGCCTTGGGGGAGCAGTTCTTC. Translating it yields CASSPTGGALGEQFF.

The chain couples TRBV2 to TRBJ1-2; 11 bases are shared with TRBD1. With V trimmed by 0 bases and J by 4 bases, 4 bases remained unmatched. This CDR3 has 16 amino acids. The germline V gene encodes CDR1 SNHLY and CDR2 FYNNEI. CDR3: CASSEAMDRGLYGYTF. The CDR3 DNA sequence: TGTGCCAGCAGTGAAGCGATGGACAGGGGGCTCTATGGCTACACCTTC. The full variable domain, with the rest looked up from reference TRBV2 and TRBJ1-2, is EPEVTQTPSHQVTQMGQEVILRCVPISNHLYFYWYRQILGQKVEFLVSFYNNEISEKSEIFDDQFSVERPDGSNFTLKIRSTKLEDSAMYFCASSEAMDRGLYGYTFGSGTRLTVV.

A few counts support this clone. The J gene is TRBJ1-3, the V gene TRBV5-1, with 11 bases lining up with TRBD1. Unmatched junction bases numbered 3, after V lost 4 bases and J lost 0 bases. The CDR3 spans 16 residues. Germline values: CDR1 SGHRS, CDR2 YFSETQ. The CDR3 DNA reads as TGCGCCAGCAGCCAGGGACAGGGGGGCTCTGGAAACACCATATATTTT. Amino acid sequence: CASSQGQGGSGNTIYF.

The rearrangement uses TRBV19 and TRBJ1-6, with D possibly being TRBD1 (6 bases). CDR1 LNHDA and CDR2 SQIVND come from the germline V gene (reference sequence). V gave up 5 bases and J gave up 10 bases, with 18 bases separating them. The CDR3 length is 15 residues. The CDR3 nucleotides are TGTGCCAGTAGTGCCAACAGGGAAGCGGGATCACCCCTCCACTTT. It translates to CASSANREAGSPLHF.

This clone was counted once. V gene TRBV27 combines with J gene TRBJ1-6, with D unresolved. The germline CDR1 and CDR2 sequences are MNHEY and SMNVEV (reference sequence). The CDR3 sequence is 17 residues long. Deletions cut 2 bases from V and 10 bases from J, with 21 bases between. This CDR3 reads CASSLGPGLGFGSPLHF. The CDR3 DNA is TGTGCCAGCAGTTTAGGCCCTGGGCTTGGGTTTGGGTCACCCCTCCACTTT.

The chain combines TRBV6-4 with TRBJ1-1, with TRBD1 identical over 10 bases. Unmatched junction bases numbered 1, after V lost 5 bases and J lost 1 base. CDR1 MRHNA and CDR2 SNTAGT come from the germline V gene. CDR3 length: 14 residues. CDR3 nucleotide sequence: TGTGCCAGCAGTAGGACAGGGGGGAACACTGAAGCTTTCTTT. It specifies CASSRTGGNTEAFF.

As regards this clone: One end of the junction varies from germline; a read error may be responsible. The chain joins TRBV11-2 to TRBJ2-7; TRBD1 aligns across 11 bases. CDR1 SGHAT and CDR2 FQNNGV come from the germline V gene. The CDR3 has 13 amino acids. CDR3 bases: TGTGCCAGCAGCGGAGGGACAGGGGGGAGCTCCATCTTC. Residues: CASSGGTGGSSIF.

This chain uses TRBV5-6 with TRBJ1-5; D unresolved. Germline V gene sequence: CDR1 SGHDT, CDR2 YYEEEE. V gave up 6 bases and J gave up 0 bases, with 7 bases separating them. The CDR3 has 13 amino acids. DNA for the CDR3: TGTGCCAGCATTAAGAGTAGCAATCAGCCCCAGCATTTT. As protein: CASIKSSNQPQHF.

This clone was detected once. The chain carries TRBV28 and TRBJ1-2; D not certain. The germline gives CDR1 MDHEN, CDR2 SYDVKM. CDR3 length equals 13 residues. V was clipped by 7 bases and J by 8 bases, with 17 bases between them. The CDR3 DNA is TGTGCCAGCATGGCTCCTTCTTCGTGGGGCTACACCTTC. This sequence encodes CASMAPSSWGYTF.

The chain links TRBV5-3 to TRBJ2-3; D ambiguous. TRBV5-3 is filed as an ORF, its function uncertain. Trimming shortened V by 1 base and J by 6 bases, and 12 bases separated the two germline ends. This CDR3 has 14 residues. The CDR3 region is CARSLHILRDTQYF. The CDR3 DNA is TGTGCCAGAAGCTTGCATATCCTACGTGATACGCAGTATTTT.

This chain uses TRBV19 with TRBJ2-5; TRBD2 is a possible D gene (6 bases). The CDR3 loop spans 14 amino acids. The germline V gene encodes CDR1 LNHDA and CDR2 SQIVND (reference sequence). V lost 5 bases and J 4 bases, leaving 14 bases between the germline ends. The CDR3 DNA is TGTGCCAGTAGTCCCTTGCCCGGGGGAGAGACCCAGTACTTC. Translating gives CASSPLPGGETQYF.

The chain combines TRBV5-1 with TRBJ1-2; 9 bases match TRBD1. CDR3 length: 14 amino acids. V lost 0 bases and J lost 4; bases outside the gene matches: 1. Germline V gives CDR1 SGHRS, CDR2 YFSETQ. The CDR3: CASSLDRGLYGYTF. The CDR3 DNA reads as TGCGCCAGCAGCTTGGACAGGGGGCTCTATGGCTACACCTTC.

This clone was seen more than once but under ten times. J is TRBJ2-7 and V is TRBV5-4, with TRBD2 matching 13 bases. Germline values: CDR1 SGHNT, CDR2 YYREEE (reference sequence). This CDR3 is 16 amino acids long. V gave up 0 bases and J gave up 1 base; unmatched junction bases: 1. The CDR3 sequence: CASSLEGLAGSYEQYF. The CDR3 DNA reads TGTGCCAGCAGCTTGGAGGGACTAGCGGGGTCCTACGAGCAGTACTTC.

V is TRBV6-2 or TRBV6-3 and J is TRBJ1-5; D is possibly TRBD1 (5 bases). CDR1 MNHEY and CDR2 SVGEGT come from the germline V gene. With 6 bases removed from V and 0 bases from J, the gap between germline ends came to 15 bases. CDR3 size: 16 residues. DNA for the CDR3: TGTGCCAGCAGCAGAATTGGGGGGACTAGCAATCAGCCCCAGCATTTT. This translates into CASSRIGGTSNQPQHF.